These 23 T cell receptor beta chains were all obtained from the same sample, sequenced in a study of cytomegalovirus exposure and HLA in healthy donors. With 60 Vbeta and 13 Jbeta primers, the PCR was carried out. Method: immunoSEQ multiplex PCR; TCRdb's copy keeps in-frame clones and lacks some. The profile shows more than 150,000 clones, roughly 80% of them singletons. Input material: PBMCs. These receptors came from a boy younger than 18 in good health and CMV-seronegative.

This clone appeared a single time. The V gene is TRBV11-2, the J gene TRBJ1-1, with D hard to call. The CDR3 totals 16 residues. Deletions cut 0 bases from V and 10 bases from J, with 21 bases between. Germline loops: CDR1 SGHAT, CDR2 FQNNGV. The CDR3 bases are TGTGCCAGCAGCTTAGAAGCGGGAATGGTCCCCCTAGGAGCTTTCTTT. Amino acids: CASSLEAGMVPLGAFF.

The J gene is TRBJ2-7, the V gene TRBV6-6; 7 bases are a match to TRBD1. Germline lookup yields CDR1 MNHNY and CDR2 SVGAGI (reference sequence). Unmatched junction bases numbered 8, after V lost 8 bases and J lost 7 bases. The CDR3 totals 12 residues. DNA for the CDR3: TGTGCCAGCGGCTACAGGGGAGCGGAGCAGTACTTC. It encodes CASGYRGAEQYF.

V is TRBV5-4 and J is TRBJ1-6; 9 bases are shared with TRBD1. Germline V gene data show CDR1 as SGHNT and CDR2 as YYREEE (reference sequence). This CDR3 has 14 residues. V lost 4 bases, J lost 6 bases, and 2 bases stayed unmatched. CDR3 region: CASSLGQGNSPLHF. The CDR3 nucleotides read TGTGCCAGCAGCCTGGGACAGGGTAATTCACCCCTCCACTTT.

The chain has TRBV10-2 and TRBJ2-1, with 9 bases matching TRBD2. CDR3 length: 15 amino acids. J was trimmed by 4 bases and V by 6 bases; bases with no gene match: 7. Germline CDR1 is WSHSY and CDR2 is SAAADI. This chain's CDR3 is CASRGAGGHYNEQFF. In DNA, the CDR3 is TGCGCCAGCAGGGGAGCGGGGGGCCATTACAATGAGCAGTTCTTC.

The CDR3, as DNA: TGCGCCAGCAGCTCCGGACAGGGCCTAGAAGCTTTCTTT. Amino acid sequence: CASSSGQGLEAFF. This chain links TRBV5-1 with TRBJ1-1, with TRBD1 matching over 8 bases. Germline V gene sequence: CDR1 SGHRS, CDR2 YFSETQ. The CDR3 runs to 13 residues. The V segment lost 3 bases and the J segment 8 bases; nucleotides outside the gene matches: 6.

This sequence joins TRBV6-5 and TRBJ2-7, with D possibly being TRBD1 (6 bases). This CDR3 spans 15 amino acids. CDR1 MNHEY and CDR2 SVGAGI come from the germline V gene. The ends were cut back, 4 bases at V and 4 bases at J, with 17 bases in the middle. Here the CDR3 DNA reads TGTGCCAGCAGTTCAGACGGGCAGGGGTGGTACGAGCAGTACTTC. It is translated as CASSSDGQGWYEQYF.

J is TRBJ1-1 and V is TRBV30, with 7 nucleotides matching TRBD1. In germline, CDR1 is GTSNPN, CDR2 SVGIG (reference sequence). Trimming removed 3 bases from V and 2 bases from J; junction bases left unmatched: 9. The CDR3 consists of 15 residues. CDR3 coding DNA: TGTGCCTGGAGGCCCCGAACAGGGGTTAACACTGAAGCTTTCTTT. Translated, it gives CAWRPRTGVNTEAFF.

There are a few counts of this clone. The V gene is TRBV30, the J gene TRBJ1-3, with D tentatively TRBD1 (5 bases). The ends were cut back, 3 bases at V and 6 bases at J, with 18 bases in the middle. The CDR3 runs to 15 residues. The germline V gene has CDR1 GTSNPN and CDR2 SVGIG (reference sequence). The CDR3 protein is CAWSSDRTLSNTIYF. CDR3 in DNA: TGTGCCTGGAGCTCTGACAGAACCCTTTCAAACACCATATATTTT. The whole variable domain, filled in from reference TRBV30 and TRBJ1-3, reads SQTIHQWPATLVQPVGSPLSLECTVEGTSNPNLYWYRQAAGRGLQLLFYSVGIGQISSEVPQNLSASRPQDRQFILSSKKLLLSDSGFYLCAWSSDRTLSNTIYFGEGSWLTVV.

This sequence joins TRBV7-9 and TRBJ2-7, with TRBD1 as a possible D gene (6 bases). The CDR3 is 14 residues long. Germline-derived CDR1 and CDR2 are SEHNR and FQNEAQ (reference sequence). V lost 7 bases and J 5 bases, leaving 18 bases between the germline ends. CDR3 protein: CASTKEWTADEQYF. CDR3 nucleotide sequence: TGTGCCAGCACCAAAGAGTGGACAGCCGACGAGCAGTACTTC.

V usage is TRBV7-2 and J usage is TRBJ2-1, with 8 bases identical to TRBD1. V lost 5 bases to trimming and J lost 4 bases; unmatched junction nucleotides: 13. Per the germline V gene, CDR1 is SGHTA and CDR2 is FQGNSA. This CDR3 spans 17 amino acids. CDR3 nucleotide sequence: TGTGCCAGCAGCCACCGCGGACAGGGATCAAGTTACAATGAGCAGTTCTTC. Translating it yields CASSHRGQGSSYNEQFF.

The chain employs TRBV9 and TRBJ1-3; D gene ambiguous. CDR3 size: 14 residues. CDR1 and CDR2 (germline): SGDLS, YYNGEE. The V and J ends lost 1 base and 4 bases respectively, with 9 bases between them. For the CDR3, the DNA is TGTGCCAGCAGCGTATGGGCAGGCGGAAACACCATATATTTT. Residues: CASSVWAGGNTIYF.

For the CDR3, the DNA is TGTGCCAGCTGGGGGGAACTGAACACTGAAGCTTTCTTT. Its translation: CASWGELNTEAFF. J is TRBJ1-1 and V is TRBV2; TRBD1 is a possible D gene (5 bases). The CDR3 is made up of 13 amino acids. The V gene lost 8 bases and the J gene lost 0 bases, with 10 bases spanning the gap. Germline V CDR1 and CDR2: SNHLY, FYNNEI.

V is TRBV7-9 and J is TRBJ1-2, with 9 bases lining up with TRBD1. Trimming at V came to 5 bases and at J to 4 bases, leaving 8 bases not matched to a gene. This CDR3 region has 15 residues. CDR1 is SEHNR and CDR2 is FQNEAQ in the germline V gene (reference sequence). The CDR3 loop reads CASSGAGQGIYGYTF. DNA of the CDR3: TGTGCCAGCAGCGGAGCCGGACAGGGGATCTATGGCTACACCTTC.

The V gene is TRBV30, the J gene TRBJ2-7; 8 nucleotides align to TRBD1. J gave up 5 bases and V 3 bases, and 9 bases lay outside the gene matches. CDR3 length equals 14 residues. Looked up from germline, CDR1 is GTSNPN and CDR2 is SVGIG (reference sequence). The CDR3 coding sequence is TGTGCCTGGAGCCCGGGACAGGTAATCGACGAGCAGTACTTC. Translation: CAWSPGQVIDEQYF.

V usage is TRBV11-3 and J usage is TRBJ1-4; 8 bases are a match to TRBD1. The germline V gene has CDR1 SGHNT and CDR2 YENEEA. Trimming at V came to 4 bases and at J to 4 bases, leaving 2 bases not matched to a gene. This CDR3 spans 14 amino acids. CDR3 sequence: CASSSGQVNEKLFF. In DNA, the CDR3 is TGTGCCAGCAGCTCGGGACAGGTTAATGAAAAACTGTTTTTT.

The chain uses TRBV7-9 and TRBJ1-3; 7 nucleotides align to TRBD1. With 2 bases clipped from V and 3 bases from J, the junction kept 7 bases outside the gene matches. Germline values: CDR1 SEHNR, CDR2 FQNEAQ (reference sequence). The CDR3 is made up of 16 amino acids. CDR3 in DNA: TGTGCCAGCAGCTTACAGGGGGGAGATTATGGAAACACCATATATTTT. Translation gives CASSLQGGDYGNTIYF.

The chain has TRBV7-2 and TRBJ2-1; a weak D match, TRBD2 (7 bases). The CDR3 is made up of 16 amino acids. Germline values: CDR1 SGHTA, CDR2 FQGNSA. Trimming shortened V by 4 bases and J by 7 bases, and 20 bases separated the two germline ends. The CDR3 reads CASSSQLGRGMNEQFF. The DNA of the CDR3 is TGTGCCAGCAGCTCACAACTGGGGAGGGGGATGAATGAGCAGTTCTTC.

The genes are TRBV25-1 and TRBJ1-2; 9 bases line up with TRBD1. The CDR3 spans 18 residues. J lost 5 bases, V lost 0 bases, and 13 bases had no gene match. Germline-derived CDR1 and CDR2 are MGHDK and SYGVNS. The CDR3 region is CASSEYFPATGGDYGYTF. CDR3 DNA sequence: TGTGCCAGCAGTGAATATTTCCCAGCCACAGGGGGCGATTATGGCTACACCTTC.

This clone was recorded only once. The rearrangement links TRBV4-1 to TRBJ1-6; no clear D. CDR3 length: 13 amino acids. Looked up from germline, CDR1 is MGHRA and CDR2 is YSYEKL. V shed 0 bases and J shed 9 bases, with 6 bases lying between them. CDR3 sequence (DNA): TGCGCCAGCAGCCAAGATCTATCTTCACCCCTCCACTTT. Protein sequence: CASSQDLSSPLHF.

The chain links TRBV5-1 to TRBJ1-1; TRBD1 aligns across 8 bases. The CDR3 sequence is 17 residues long. The junction had 18 bases not matched to a gene; V was cut back by 7 bases and J by 4 bases. CDR1 and CDR2 from the germline V gene are SGHRS and YFSETQ. The CDR3 spells CASETQDRVGEGTEAFF. The CDR3 coding sequence is TGCGCCAGCGAGACCCAGGACAGGGTAGGTGAAGGCACTGAAGCTTTCTTT.

CDR3: CASKVRDLVFF. CDR3 DNA sequence: TGTGCCAGCAAAGTCCGGGACTTGGTGTTCTTC. The chain carries TRBV6-6 and TRBJ2-1; D is possibly TRBD2 (6 bases). Germline V gene data show CDR1 as MNHNY and CDR2 as SVGAGI (reference sequence). The length of the CDR3 is 11 residues. V lost 7 bases to trimming and J lost 15 bases, with 16 bases between them.

The rearrangement links TRBV10-3 to TRBJ1-5, with D perhaps matching TRBD1 (5 bases). CDR3 length equals 18 residues. The germline CDR1 and CDR2 sequences are ENHRY and SYGVKD. Trimming took 1 base from V and 0 from J, leaving 16 bases between them. The CDR3 sequence: CAISEFVGGASSNQPQHF. CDR3 DNA sequence: TGTGCCATCAGTGAGTTCGTTGGAGGGGCAAGTAGCAATCAGCCCCAGCATTTT.

V usage is TRBV5-1 and J usage is TRBJ2-1; maybe TRBD1 (5 bases). Trimming took off 1 base at V and 5 bases at J, with 13 bases between the two ends. The CDR3 has 15 residues. Germline values: CDR1 SGHRS, CDR2 YFSETQ. The DNA of the CDR3 is TGCGCCAGCAGCTTGCGGCAGGGCCAGAACAATGAGCAGTTCTTC. It specifies CASSLRQGQNNEQFF.